The next 32 T cell receptor beta chains were all read from a single sample in a study of T cells in Graves' hyperthyroidism and ophthalmopathy. Amplification yielded TCR beta CDR3 regions, with RNA transcripts as the source. Initially, a first-round RT-PCR of the TCR CDR3 employed the HTBI primer set. TCRdb itself ran the multiplex PCR reads through MiXCR, one entry per CDR3 protein. The sample has 450,000 to 550,000 distinct CDR3 sequences; approximately 25% are singletons. Sequenced material: blood. Receptors were obtained from a woman in her 30s with Graves' ophthalmopathy.

This clonotype has at least ten counts. The J gene is TRBJ2-2, the V gene TRBV27, with TRBD1 matching over 7 bases. The germline gives CDR1 MNHEY, CDR2 SMNVEV (reference sequence). The ends lost 5 bases at V and 7 bases at J; junction bases unmatched: 7. This CDR3 spans 14 amino acids. CDR3 DNA sequence: TGTGCCAGCAGTCCGATTCAGGGGGTCGGGGAGCTGTTTTTT. Protein: CASSPIQGVGELFF.

The chain is built from TRBV12-3 or TRBV12-4 and TRBJ1-1; D gene uncertain. There are 14 residues in the CDR3. Trimming removed 3 bases at V and 8 bases at J, with 16 bases between. The CDR3 DNA reads TGTGCCAGCAGTTTGTTGAATGGTGTCACCGAAGCTTTCTTT. This gives the protein CASSLLNGVTEAFF.

There are many counts of this clonotype. The chain joins TRBV19 to TRBJ2-7; 8 bases match TRBD1. Trimming took 5 bases from V and 2 from J; bases not matched to a gene: 8. Germline CDR1 is LNHDA and CDR2 is SQIVND (reference sequence). CDR3 length: 15 residues. CDR3 nucleotide sequence: TGTGCCAGTAGTGACCGGACAGGGATTACCTACGAGCAGTACTTC. Protein sequence: CASSDRTGITYEQYF. Full variable domain (rest looked up from reference TRBV19 and TRBJ2-7): DGGITQSPKYLFRKEGQNVTLSCEQNLNHDAMYWYRQDPGQGLRLIYYSQIVNDFQKGDIAEGYSVSREKKESFPLTVTSAQKNPTAFYLCASSDRTGITYEQYFGPGTRLTVT.

The sample holds many counts of this clonotype. V and J are TRBV19 and TRBJ1-1, with no clear D. This CDR3 comprises 12 residues. Germline V gene lookup returns CDR1 LNHDA and CDR2 SQIVND (reference sequence). V was clipped by 4 bases and J by 6 bases, with 9 bases between them. CDR3 nucleotides: TGTGCCAGTAGTAAGGCTGGCGCTGAAGCTTTCTTT. It yields the protein CASSKAGAEAFF. The whole variable domain, filled in from reference TRBV19 and TRBJ1-1, reads DGGITQSPKYLFRKEGQNVTLSCEQNLNHDAMYWYRQDPGQGLRLIYYSQIVNDFQKGDIAEGYSVSREKKESFPLTVTSAQKNPTAFYLCASSKAGAEAFFGQGTRLTVV.

The V gene is TRBV29-1, the J gene TRBJ1-5, with 8 bases fitting TRBD1. V was clipped by 5 bases and J by 7 bases; unmatched bases: 7. CDR3 length equals 13 residues. The germline gives CDR1 SQVTM, CDR2 ANQGSEA. CDR3 amino acids: CSVQDRVGQPQHF. The CDR3 DNA follows: TGCAGCGTTCAGGACAGGGTAGGGCAGCCCCAGCATTTT.

In this sample, this clonotype turned up a few times. The chain is built from TRBV6-2 or TRBV6-3 and TRBJ2-3, with TRBD2 matching 11 bases. V was clipped by 2 bases and J by 3 bases; unmatched bases: 16. The V gene's germline CDR1 is MNHEY and CDR2 SVGEGT. This CDR3 spans 20 amino acids. CDR3 residues: CASSYPASGGINRLTDTQYF. CDR3 DNA: TGTGCCAGCAGTTACCCCGCTAGCGGGGGGATTAACCGGTTGACAGATACGCAGTATTTT.

CDR3 DNA sequence: TGTGCCACAACAGGGTTGTCTCAGCCCCAGCATTTT. This gives the protein CATTGLSQPQHF. The chain recombines TRBV28 with TRBJ1-5; D may be TRBD1 (6 bases). The germline gives CDR1 MDHEN, CDR2 SYDVKM. This CDR3 spans 12 amino acids. The V end lost 10 bases, the J end lost 6 bases, and 13 bases lay between the germline ends.

This clonotype was observed at least ten times. V gene TRBV10-3 combines with J gene TRBJ2-7; D might be TRBD1 (5 bases). Germline V lookup: CDR1 ENHRY, CDR2 SYGVKD. V dropped 6 bases and J dropped 3 bases, with 12 bases sitting between them. The CDR3 is 13 amino acids. DNA for the CDR3: TGTGCCATCAGGACAGATCTTTTCTACGAGCAGTACTTC. As protein: CAIRTDLFYEQYF.

This clonotype was recorded at least ten times. The CDR3 sequence: CASSGGQRHEQYF. The CDR3 DNA follows: TGTGCCAGCAGCGGGGGACAGCGCCACGAGCAGTACTTC. This chain connects TRBV9 to TRBJ2-7; TRBD1 matches at 7 bases. V gave up 3 bases and J gave up 5 bases; unmatched junction bases: 5. The germline V gene has CDR1 SGDLS and CDR2 YYNGEE. The CDR3 sequence is 13 residues long.

This clonotype was counted a few times. The chain links TRBV28 to TRBJ2-7; D is unresolved. Germline CDR1 MDHEN, CDR2 SYDVKM. Between the trimmed V and J ends, which lost 7 bases and 0 bases, there was a span of 13 bases. The CDR3 is 14 residues long. The CDR3 reads CASNPPRGSYEQYF. The CDR3 coding sequence is TGTGCCAGCAACCCCCCGCGTGGCTCCTACGAGCAGTACTTC. Full variable domain (remainder filled in from reference TRBV28 and TRBJ2-7): DVKVTQSSRYLVKRTGEKVFLECVQDMDHENMFWYRQDPGLGLRLIYFSYDVKMKEKGDIPEGYSVSREKKERFSLILESASTNQTSMYLCASNPPRGSYEQYFGPGTRLTVT.

The chain links TRBV30 to TRBJ1-1; 9 nucleotides agree with TRBD1. Per germline, CDR1 GTSNPN and CDR2 SVGIG (reference sequence). The junction had 4 bases not matched to a gene; V was cut back by 1 base and J by 7 bases. This CDR3 is built from 13 residues. The CDR3 sequence: CAWSGDREGEAFF. CDR3 bases: TGTGCCTGGAGTGGGGACAGGGAAGGTGAAGCTTTCTTT.

This clonotype has a count of ten or more. The rearrangement links TRBV12-3 or TRBV12-4 to TRBJ1-1; no firm D call. Trimming stripped 0 bases from V and 1 base from J, with 6 bases between. This CDR3 is built from 14 residues. The CDR3 DNA is TGTGCCAGCAGTTTAGCGCGTTGGAACACTGAAGCTTTCTTT. It codes for CASSLARWNTEAFF.

This clonotype showed up many times. The gene calls are TRBV6-5 and TRBJ1-1, with D tentatively TRBD1 (5 bases). The CDR3 has 15 amino acids. The V gene lost 0 bases and the J gene lost 4 bases, with 12 bases spanning the gap. Germline V lookup: CDR1 MNHEY, CDR2 SVGAGI. The CDR3 reads CASSYSRQGGTEAFF. CDR3 DNA: TGTGCCAGCAGTTACTCACGGCAGGGTGGCACTGAAGCTTTCTTT.

At least ten counts were recorded for this clonotype. The gene calls are TRBV12-3 or TRBV12-4 and TRBJ1-1; no definite D call. This CDR3 is 12 amino acids long. V lost 6 bases, J lost 6 bases, and 11 bases lay in between. The CDR3 is CASRPAGPEAFF. DNA for the CDR3: TGTGCCAGCAGACCTGCCGGCCCTGAAGCTTTCTTT.

There are many counts of this clonotype. The chain combines TRBV6-2 or TRBV6-3 with TRBJ1-1; the D gene is possibly TRBD1 (5 bases). V shed 0 bases and J shed 1 base, with 12 bases lying between them. Germline CDR1 MNHEY, CDR2 SVGEGT. This CDR3 has 16 residues. DNA for the CDR3: TGTGCCAGCAGTTACTCAATGGGGGTTGGGAACACTGAAGCTTTCTTT. It translates to CASSYSMGVGNTEAFF.

This clonotype came up many times. The genes are TRBV6-1 and TRBJ1-2, with TRBD1 matching 8 bases. The CDR3 consists of 17 residues. With V trimmed by 2 bases and J by 2 bases, 10 bases remained unmatched. Germline loops: CDR1 MNHNS, CDR2 SASEGT. Written as DNA, the CDR3 is TGTGCCAGCAGTGAATTCTCCTACAGGGGGATAAACTATGGCTACACCTTC. It specifies CASSEFSYRGINYGYTF.

As regards this clonotype: This may arise from a read error, as a much more abundant clone is one base away. The chain uses TRBV7-6 and TRBJ2-6; 7 bases agree with TRBD1. The CDR3 contains 16 residues. The V gene's germline CDR1 is SGHVS and CDR2 FNYEAQ. CDR3 sequence: CASSRDSLSGAKVLTF. The CDR3 DNA follows: TGTGCCAGCAGCAGGGACAGCCTCTCTGGGGCCAAAGTCCTGACTTTC.

This clonotype was found many times. V and J are TRBV6-2 or TRBV6-3 and TRBJ2-7, with 10 bases lining up with TRBD2. Trimming cost V 6 bases and J 4 bases; bases outside gene matches: 6. The germline V gene has CDR1 MNHEY and CDR2 SVGEGT. CDR3 length equals 14 residues. The CDR3 coding sequence is TGTGCCAGCAGACCAAGCGGGGGGGCTTACGAGCAGTACTTC. Residues: CASRPSGGAYEQYF.

This clonotype came up many times. The chain links TRBV4-3 to TRBJ1-3, with no clear D. This CDR3 is built from 16 residues. Germline-derived CDR1 and CDR2 are LGHNA and YSLEER. The V gene lost 0 bases and the J gene lost 3 bases, with 12 bases spanning the gap. This CDR3 reads CASSQDTDTYGNTIYF. The CDR3 region has the DNA TGCGCCAGCAGCCAAGACACTGACACCTATGGAAACACCATATATTTT.

This clonotype has a count of ten or more. This chain joins TRBV6-1 and TRBJ1-2, with 7 bases aligning to TRBD1. Germline loops: CDR1 MNHNS, CDR2 SASEGT. J lost 4 bases, V lost 1 base, and 6 bases had no gene match. CDR3 length equals 15 residues. DNA for the CDR3: TGTGCCAGCAGTGAAGGGGGGGACAGACCCTATGGCTACACCTTC. Its translation: CASSEGGDRPYGYTF.

This CDR3 is CAWSVTWDYGYTF. DNA of the CDR3: TGTGCCTGGAGTGTAACCTGGGACTATGGCTACACCTTC. The chain employs TRBV30 and TRBJ1-2; D is ambiguous. V was clipped by 0 bases and J by 3 bases, with 8 bases between them. The CDR3 extends over 13 amino acids. CDR1 is GTSNPN and CDR2 is SVGIG in the germline V gene (reference sequence).

V and J are TRBV11-2 and TRBJ2-5; no definite D call. Trimming cost V 1 base and J 2 bases, with 8 bases left between them. CDR1 SGHAT and CDR2 FQNNGV come from the germline V gene. This CDR3 spans 14 amino acids. CDR3 nucleotide sequence: TGTGCCAGCAGCTTAGCGCAGGCTCAAGAGACCCAGTACTTC. Encoded protein: CASSLAQAQETQYF.

This clonotype was detected only a few times. The chain employs TRBV6-1 and TRBJ2-7, with TRBD1 identical over 9 bases. The germline V gene has CDR1 MNHNS and CDR2 SASEGT. V lost 7 bases to trimming and J lost 6 bases; unmatched junction nucleotides: 13. The length of the CDR3 is 15 residues. CDR3 loop: CASKEGQGLISEQYF. The CDR3 region has the DNA TGTGCCAGCAAGGAAGGACAGGGGTTAATAAGCGAGCAGTACTTC.

This clonotype has more than one count but fewer than ten. This chain links TRBV12-3 or TRBV12-4 with TRBJ1-2, with D perhaps matching TRBD1 (6 bases). There are 14 residues in the CDR3. Trimming stripped 5 bases from V and 3 bases from J, with 13 bases between. CDR3 nucleotide sequence: TGTGCCAGCAGTCCACGCAGGGGAGACTATGGCTACACCTTC. It specifies CASSPRRGDYGYTF.

This clonotype has a handful of counts. This chain uses TRBV7-2 with TRBJ2-5; D is possibly TRBD1 or TRBD2 (6 bases each). V lost 5 bases and J 5 bases, leaving 21 bases between the germline ends. Germline V gives CDR1 SGHTA, CDR2 FQGNSA. The CDR3 has 16 residues. CDR3 loop: CASSPYRGLGEETQYF. The CDR3 DNA reads TGTGCCAGCAGCCCATATCGGGGGCTTGGGGAGGAGACCCAGTACTTC.

The chain is built from TRBV20-1 and TRBJ1-2; D may be TRBD1 (5 bases). CDR3 length: 14 residues. Trimming removed 1 base from V and 4 bases from J, with 13 bases in between. CDR1 DFQATT and CDR2 SNEGSKA come from the germline V gene (reference sequence). The DNA for the CDR3 is TGCAGTGCTAGAGGGCGCAGGGAAGCCTATGGCTACACCTTC. Encoded protein: CSARGRREAYGYTF.

The chain has TRBV20-1 and TRBJ2-2; 7 bases fit TRBD1. The ends lost 1 base at V and 0 bases at J; junction bases unmatched: 2. The CDR3 extends over 15 amino acids. CDR1 is DFQATT, CDR2 SNEGSKA, per germline (reference sequence). This CDR3 is CSARAGGTNTGELFF. CDR3 DNA: TGCAGTGCTAGAGCAGGGGGTACGAACACCGGGGAGCTGTTTTTT.

CDR3 in amino acids: CASSYSSGTGLGYTF. The CDR3 DNA follows: TGTGCCAGCAGTTACTCCTCCGGGACAGGGCTTGGCTACACCTTC. The rearrangement links TRBV6-2 or TRBV6-3 to TRBJ1-2; the match to TRBD1 covers 9 bases. The CDR3 loop spans 15 amino acids. Trimming at V came to 0 bases and at J to 7 bases, leaving 6 bases not matched to a gene. CDR1 and CDR2 from the germline V gene are MNHEY and SVGEGT.

This clonotype came up many times. The chain carries TRBV15 and TRBJ2-7; unclear D gene. Germline loops: CDR1 LNHNV, CDR2 YYDKDF (reference sequence). Trimming took off 1 base at V and 2 bases at J, with 15 bases between the two ends. The CDR3 has 16 residues. The CDR3 sequence is CATSRARRALTYEQYF. The CDR3 region has the DNA TGTGCCACCAGCAGAGCCCGTCGCGCGTTGACCTACGAGCAGTACTTC.

This sequence joins TRBV15 and TRBJ2-2, with 7 bases fitting TRBD1. Germline CDR1 is LNHNV and CDR2 is YYDKDF (reference sequence). The CDR3 extends over 16 amino acids. Unmatched junction bases numbered 9, after V lost 3 bases and J lost 5 bases. The DNA for the CDR3 is TGTGCCACCAGCAGGTACGAGGGGGCGCTGACCGGGGAGCTGTTTTTT. Encoded protein: CATSRYEGALTGELFF. The entire variable domain, with the rest obtained from reference TRBV15 and TRBJ2-2, is as follows: DAMVIQNPRYQVTQFGKPVTLSCSQTLNHNVMYWYQQKSSQAPKLLFHYYDKDFNNEADTPDNFQSRRPNTSFCFLDIRSPGLGDTAMYLCATSRYEGALTGELFFGEGSRLTVL.

This clonotype appeared a single time. The DNA for the CDR3 is TGTGCCAGCAGCTCCCGAGGGCCACCTCCTGAAGCTTTCTTT. Amino acid sequence: CASSSRGPPPEAFF. The chain employs TRBV7-8 and TRBJ1-1; D call uncertain. Germline CDR1 is SGHVS and CDR2 is FQNEAQ. Trimming removed 4 bases at V and 6 bases at J, with 15 bases between. CDR3 length: 14 amino acids.

This CDR3 reads CASSLTRGGSYEQYF. The CDR3 DNA reads TGTGCCAGCAGTTTAACCAGGGGAGGATCCTACGAGCAGTACTTC. The rearrangement uses TRBV28 and TRBJ2-7, with D perhaps given as TRBD1 or TRBD2 (6 bases each). Deletions cut 2 bases from V and 1 base from J, with 12 bases between. The V gene's germline CDR1 is MDHEN and CDR2 SYDVKM. This CDR3 is built from 15 residues.